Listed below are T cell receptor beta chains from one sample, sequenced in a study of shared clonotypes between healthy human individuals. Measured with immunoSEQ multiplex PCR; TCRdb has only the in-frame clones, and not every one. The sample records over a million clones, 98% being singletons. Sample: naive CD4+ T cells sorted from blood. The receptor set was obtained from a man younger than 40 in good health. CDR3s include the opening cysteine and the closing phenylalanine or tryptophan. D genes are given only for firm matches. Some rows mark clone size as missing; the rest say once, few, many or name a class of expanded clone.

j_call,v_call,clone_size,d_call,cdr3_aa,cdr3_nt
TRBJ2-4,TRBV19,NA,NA,CASASGGAKNIQYF,TGTGCCAGTGCTAGTGGGGGAGCCAAAAACATTCAGTACTTC
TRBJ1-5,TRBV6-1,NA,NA,CASSELGPSNQPQHF,TGTGCCAGCAGTGAATTGGGGCCCAGCAATCAGCCCCAGCATTTT
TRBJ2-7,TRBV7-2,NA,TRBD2,CASSLGAGAAYEQYF,TGTGCCAGCAGCTTAGGAGCGGGGGCGGCCTACGAGCAGTACTTC
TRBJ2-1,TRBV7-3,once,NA,CASSQTISDEQFF,TGTGCCAGCAGTCAAACCATCAGCGATGAGCAGTTCTTC
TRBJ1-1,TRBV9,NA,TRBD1,CASSGRQGQNTEAFF,TGTGCCAGCAGCGGACGACAGGGACAGAACACTGAAGCTTTCTTT
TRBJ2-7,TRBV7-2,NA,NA,CASSSRGGSGGAQYF,TGTGCCAGCAGCTCAAGAGGAGGTTCGGGCGGGGCGCAGTACTTC
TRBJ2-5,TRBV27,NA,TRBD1,CASSPTGIGTQYF,TGTGCCAGCAGTCCGACAGGGATTGGGACCCAGTACTTC
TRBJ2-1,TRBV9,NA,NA,CASSEAGSSSYNEQFF,TGTGCCAGCAGCGAGGCAGGGTCAAGCTCCTACAATGAGCAGTTCTTC
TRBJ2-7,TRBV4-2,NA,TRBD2,CASSQDHPGGSTYEQYF,TGTGCCAGCAGCCAAGATCACCCGGGAGGATCTACATACGAGCAGTACTTC
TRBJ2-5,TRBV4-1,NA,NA,CASSLGETQYF,TGCGCCAGCAGCCTTGGGGAGACCCAGTACTTC
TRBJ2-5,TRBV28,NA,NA,CASSLRGRGAQYF,TGTGCCAGCAGTTTGCGCGGACGAGGGGCCCAGTACTTC